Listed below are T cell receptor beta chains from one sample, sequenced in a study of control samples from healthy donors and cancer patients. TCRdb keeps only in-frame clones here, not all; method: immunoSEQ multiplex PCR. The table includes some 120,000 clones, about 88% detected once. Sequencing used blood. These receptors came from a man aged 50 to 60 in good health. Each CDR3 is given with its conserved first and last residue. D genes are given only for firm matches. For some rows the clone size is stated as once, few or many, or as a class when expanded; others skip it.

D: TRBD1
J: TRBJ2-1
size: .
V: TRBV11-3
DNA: TGTGCCAGCAGCTTAGGGGAAGGGACAGGGGGATTCAATGAGCAGTTCTTC
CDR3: CASSLGEGTGGFNEQFF

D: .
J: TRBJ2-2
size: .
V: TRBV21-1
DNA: TGTGCCAGCAGCAAATTCTCTTTTCCGGGACAAACACCGTTCACCGGGGAGCTGTTTTTT
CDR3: CASSKFSFPGQTPFTGELFF

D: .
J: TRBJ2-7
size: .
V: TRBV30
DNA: TGTGCCTGGAGTGAGGACAGTCCCTACGAGCAGTACTTC
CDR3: CAWSEDSPYEQYF

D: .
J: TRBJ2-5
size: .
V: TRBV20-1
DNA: TGCAGTGCTAGTAGGGCCCAAGAGACCCAGTACTTC
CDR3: CSASRAQETQYF

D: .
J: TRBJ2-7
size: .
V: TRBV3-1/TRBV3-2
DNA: TGTGCCAGCAGCCAAGGAAGGGGAGAGCAGTACTTC
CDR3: CASSQGRGEQYF

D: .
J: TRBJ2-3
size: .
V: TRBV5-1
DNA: TGCGCCAGCAGCTTGGGATCACAGGAGGATACGCAGTATTTT
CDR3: CASSLGSQEDTQYF

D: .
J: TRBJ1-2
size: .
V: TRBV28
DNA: TGTGCCAGCAGTCCCCTCGGGGGGGAATTGTATGGCTACACCTTC
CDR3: CASSPLGGELYGYTF

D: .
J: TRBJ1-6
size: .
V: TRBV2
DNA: TGTGCCAGCAGTGCGTTGGGTACCAATTCACCCCTCCACTTT
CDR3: CASSALGTNSPLHF

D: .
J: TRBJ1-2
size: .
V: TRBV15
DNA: TGTGCCACCAGCGCGAGAGGCTCTGGTGGGGTCTATGGCTACACCTTC
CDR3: CATSARGSGGVYGYTF

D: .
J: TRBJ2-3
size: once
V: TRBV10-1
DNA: TGCGCCAGCAGTGAGGCCGGACAGCAATCAGATACGCAGTATTTT
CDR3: CASSEAGQQSDTQYF

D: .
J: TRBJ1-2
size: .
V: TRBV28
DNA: TGTGCCAGCAGTTTACAGGGATATGGCTACACCTTC
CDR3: CASSLQGYGYTF

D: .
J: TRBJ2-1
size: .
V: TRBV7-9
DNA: TGTGCCAGCAGCATTCCGGGCCGACCCTACAATGAGCAGTTCTTC
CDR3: CASSIPGRPYNEQFF